Shown below are 31 T cell receptor beta chains from a single sample sequenced in a study of memory CD4+ T cells and cytomegalovirus serostatus. The sort gate was single viable CD3+CD4+CD8-CD45RO+ cells for memory CD4+ T cells. This table comes from immunoSEQ multiplex PCR, and its TCRdb copy is limited to in-frame clones, with some not included. The sample lists roughly 76,000 clones, under 80% occurring once. Sequencing used memory CD4+ T cells from blood. The receptors originated from an adult in good health and CMV-seropositive.

This clone was found a few times. The chain uses TRBV5-5 and TRBJ1-1, with TRBD1 as a possible D gene (5 bases). Trimming shortened V by 4 bases and J by 1 base, and 17 bases separated the two germline ends. Germline CDR1 and CDR2: SGHKS and YYEKEE (reference sequence). This CDR3 has 16 residues. The DNA of the CDR3 is TGTGCCAGCAGCCCGTCAAGGGGCGCAGGGAACACTGAAGCTTTCTTT. Translated, it gives CASSPSRGAGNTEAFF.

The sample holds one count of this clone. The chain couples TRBV27 to TRBJ1-1, with a weak D call TRBD1 (6 bases). The CDR3 has 17 amino acids. V dropped 10 bases and J dropped 1 base, with 25 bases sitting between them. The germline gives CDR1 MNHEY, CDR2 SMNVEV (reference sequence). The CDR3 bases are TGTGCCACCCTCGAGGGGACACCTTCGCCAGGGAACACTGAAGCTTTCTTT. Protein sequence: CATLEGTPSPGNTEAFF.

The gene calls are TRBV5-6 and TRBJ1-1; no definite D call. Per germline, CDR1 SGHDT and CDR2 YYEEEE. The CDR3 has 13 residues. Trimming left V 2 bases short and J 4 bases short, with 9 bases between. CDR3 in amino acids: CASSFSPLTEAFF. Written as DNA, the CDR3 is TGTGCCAGCAGCTTTTCCCCTCTCACTGAAGCTTTCTTT.

The chain recombines TRBV18 with TRBJ1-6; D gene unclear. Germline loops: CDR1 KGHSH, CDR2 LQKENI. The CDR3 runs to 16 residues. V lost 1 base and J lost 7, with 14 bases in between. The DNA for the CDR3 is TGTGCCAGCTCACCACAGGCTGGTATAGGGAATTCACCCCTCCACTTT. Its translation: CASSPQAGIGNSPLHF.

The CDR3 sequence is CASSPPDTFYGYTF. In DNA form, the CDR3 reads TGTGCCAGCAGTCCCCCCGATACATTTTATGGCTACACCTTC. The V and J genes are TRBV28 and TRBJ1-2; D remains ambiguous. The CDR3 is 14 amino acids. Trimming pared 5 bases from V and 5 bases from J, leaving 15 bases between. The germline V gene has CDR1 MDHEN and CDR2 SYDVKM.

This sequence joins TRBV7-8 and TRBJ2-2; possible D gene TRBD1, 5 bases. The CDR3 has 16 residues. Germline CDR1 reads SGHVS; CDR2 reads FQNEAQ. V lost 3 bases and J 1 base, leaving 12 bases between the germline ends. In DNA, the CDR3 is TGTGCCAGCAGCTTCTTCGACAGCGTGAACACCGGGGAGCTGTTTTTT. Protein: CASSFFDSVNTGELFF.

The V and J genes are TRBV6-4 and TRBJ1-2; D remains unclear. V was shortened by 5 bases and J by 3 bases, with 16 bases between the two germline ends. The CDR3 totals 15 residues. Looked up from germline, CDR1 is MRHNA and CDR2 is SNTAGT. CDR3 DNA: TGTGCCAGCAGTCGGGATTCCCAATCAGACTATGGCTACACCTTC. As protein: CASSRDSQSDYGYTF.

The chain links TRBV10-3 to TRBJ2-7; TRBD2 is a possible D gene (7 bases). V lost 8 bases and J lost 6, with 14 bases in between. Germline V CDR1 and CDR2: ENHRY, SYGVKD. The CDR3 extends over 12 amino acids. This CDR3 reads CAISPGGPEQYV. CDR3 sequence (DNA): TGTGCCATCTCTCCCGGGGGGCCCGAGCAGTACGTC.

This clone was observed at least ten times. The V and J genes are TRBV30 and TRBJ2-7; 7 positions agree with TRBD1. Germline V CDR1 and CDR2: GTSNPN, SVGIG (reference sequence). The CDR3 runs 13 residues. Losses at the gene ends were 2 bases for V and 6 bases for J; bases not matched to a gene: 7. The CDR3 DNA reads TGTGCCTGGAGTACACCGACAGGGTTCGAGCAGTACTTC. The encoded protein is CAWSTPTGFEQYF. The entire variable domain, with the rest obtained from reference TRBV30 and TRBJ2-7, is as follows: SQTIHQWPATLVQPVGSPLSLECTVEGTSNPNLYWYRQAAGRGLQLLFYSVGIGQISSEVPQNLSASRPQDRQFILSSKKLLLSDSGFYLCAWSTPTGFEQYFGPGTRLTVT.

A few counts support this clone. The chain recombines TRBV2 with TRBJ1-5; D is possibly TRBD1 (5 bases). CDR1 and CDR2 (germline): SNHLY, FYNNEI. Trimming pared 5 bases from V and 7 bases from J, leaving 12 bases between. The CDR3 runs 13 residues. CDR3 bases: TGTGCCAGCAGTACGGGGGAGGGCCAGCCCCAGCATTTT. This codes for CASSTGEGQPQHF.

The V gene is TRBV9, the J gene TRBJ2-1; 7 bases fit TRBD1. The CDR3 runs to 15 residues. V shed 0 bases and J 6 bases; nucleotides not matched to a gene: 6. Per germline, CDR1 SGDLS and CDR2 YYNGEE. Written as DNA, the CDR3 is TGTGCCAGCAGCGTAGTAGTGACAGGGATCAATGAGCAGTTCTTC. Translation: CASSVVVTGINEQFF.

The chain combines TRBV19 with TRBJ2-1, with 7 positions matching TRBD1. Per the germline V gene, CDR1 is LNHDA and CDR2 is SQIVND (reference sequence). The CDR3 has 15 amino acids. Trimming at V came to 5 bases and at J to 2 bases, leaving 6 bases not matched to a gene. CDR3 sequence (DNA): TGTGCCAGTAGTCCAAGACAGGGACCCTACAATGAGCAGTTCTTC. This translates into CASSPRQGPYNEQFF.

The chain recombines TRBV4-1 with TRBJ2-5; no firm D call. This CDR3 comprises 13 residues. The germline V gene has CDR1 MGHRA and CDR2 YSYEKL. Deletions cut 0 bases from V and 1 base from J, with 3 bases between. The CDR3 region has the DNA TGCGCCAGCAGCCAAGATCCCCAAGAGACCCAGTACTTC. Translated, it gives CASSQDPQETQYF.

J is TRBJ2-7 and V is TRBV6-6; D is undetermined. This CDR3 has 15 amino acids. The germline gives CDR1 MNHNY, CDR2 SVGAGI (reference sequence). V was clipped by 5 bases and J by 3 bases, with 17 bases between them. CDR3 in DNA: TGTGCCAGCAGTCCACTTAGGACCACCCTCTACGAGCAGTACTTC. This gives the protein CASSPLRTTLYEQYF.

The rearrangement uses TRBV6-5 and TRBJ2-2; a possible D gene is TRBD1 (7 bases). Germline V gene sequence: CDR1 MNHEY, CDR2 SVGAGI. V dropped 2 bases and J dropped 4 bases, with 11 bases sitting between them. The CDR3 runs to 15 residues. CDR3 sequence (DNA): TGTGCCAGCAGTTACCACAGGGGACTCACCGGGGAGCTGTTTTTT. Protein product: CASSYHRGLTGELFF.

V and J are TRBV18 and TRBJ1-1; 7 bases agree with TRBD1. CDR3 length: 15 amino acids. After removal of 5 bases from V and 1 base from J, the junction contained 7 bases not matched to a gene. Germline CDR1 KGHSH, CDR2 LQKENI. The CDR3 nucleotides read TGTGCCAGCTCATCAGACAGGGTTGGGAACACTGAAGCTTTCTTT. Protein sequence: CASSSDRVGNTEAFF.

The chain is built from TRBV12-5 and TRBJ2-5; D is unclear. Trimming took 6 bases from V and 5 from J, leaving 7 bases between them. CDR3 length equals 11 residues. Germline lookup yields CDR1 LGHNT and CDR2 FRNRAP. CDR3 sequence: CASGTRETQYF. The CDR3 bases are TGTGCTAGTGGGACCCGTGAGACCCAGTACTTC.

This clone has a handful of counts. The chain recombines TRBV30 with TRBJ1-2, with D perhaps matching TRBD1 (5 bases). Germline CDR1 and CDR2: GTSNPN and SVGIG (reference sequence). The CDR3 runs to 12 residues. The V end lost 5 bases, the J end lost 1 base, and 8 bases lay between the germline ends. CDR3 sequence reads: CAWDRFNYGYTF. The CDR3 region has the DNA TGTGCCTGGGACAGATTTAACTATGGCTACACCTTC.

The chain links TRBV11-2 to TRBJ2-6; D is unclear. V dropped 8 bases and J dropped 0 bases, with 14 bases sitting between them. CDR3 length equals 16 residues. In germline, CDR1 is SGHAT, CDR2 FQNNGV. In nucleotides, the CDR3 is TGTGCCAGCCGCGATTCGGTGGGCTCTGGGGCCAACGTCCTGACTTTC. Its translation: CASRDSVGSGANVLTF.

This clone was counted only a few times. This chain uses TRBV30 with TRBJ1-2; D gene ambiguous. In germline, CDR1 is GTSNPN, CDR2 SVGIG (reference sequence). V lost 0 bases to trimming and J lost 0 bases, with 8 bases between them. The CDR3 has 14 residues. The CDR3 spells CAWSVQLSNYGYTF. As DNA, the CDR3 is TGTGCCTGGAGTGTTCAACTCTCTAACTATGGCTACACCTTC.

The rearrangement joins TRBV6-6 to TRBJ2-6; D is unclear. The CDR3 is 16 residues long. The V gene's germline CDR1 is MNHNY and CDR2 SVGAGI (reference sequence). V lost 0 bases and J lost 1, with 7 bases in between. DNA for the CDR3: TGTGCCAGCAGTTACTCCGTTACATCTGGGGCCAACGTCCTGACTTTC. Protein sequence: CASSYSVTSGANVLTF.

This clone was seen a handful of times. The chain carries TRBV2 and TRBJ1-2; a weak D match, TRBD1 (5 bases). Germline V gene lookup returns CDR1 SNHLY and CDR2 FYNNEI. The CDR3 is made up of 14 amino acids. The germline V and J ends were trimmed by 3 bases and 4 bases, with 12 bases remaining between them. The DNA for the CDR3 is TGTGCCAGCAGTGAGGCAAGGACATCCTATGGCTACACCTTC. It translates to CASSEARTSYGYTF.

The rearrangement links TRBV19 to TRBJ1-2; 7 bases are shared with TRBD1. The CDR3 sequence is 16 residues long. Unmatched junction bases numbered 6, after V lost 0 bases and J lost 2 bases. Per the germline V gene, CDR1 is LNHDA and CDR2 is SQIVND (reference sequence). CDR3 sequence: CASSIDLGQINYGYTF. The CDR3 coding sequence is TGTGCCAGTAGTATAGACCTGGGACAGATAAACTATGGCTACACCTTC.

This clone turned up a few times. Written as DNA, the CDR3 is TGTGCCAGCAGCGACCCTTTGGTTCCCTACGAGCAGTACGTC. This translates into CASSDPLVPYEQYV. The rearrangement joins TRBV11-3 to TRBJ2-7; D gene uncertain. The CDR3 is 14 amino acids. With 5 bases removed from V and 2 bases from J, the gap between germline ends came to 13 bases. CDR1 SGHNT and CDR2 YENEEA come from the germline V gene.

The chain links TRBV11-3 to TRBJ1-1; 7 nucleotides match TRBD1. Germline V gene lookup returns CDR1 SGHNT and CDR2 YENEEA. The CDR3 length is 13 residues. After removal of 3 bases from V and 6 bases from J, the junction contained 4 bases not matched to a gene. CDR3 in amino acids: CASSFPGGSEAFF. DNA for the CDR3: TGTGCCAGCAGCTTCCCAGGGGGTTCTGAAGCTTTCTTT.

The CDR3: CASSTTGETQYF. CDR3 bases: TGTGCCAGCAGCACCACGGGGGAGACCCAGTACTTC. This rearrangement joins TRBV7-2 to TRBJ2-5; maybe TRBD2 (5 bases). The CDR3 extends over 12 amino acids. V was shortened by 5 bases and J by 5 bases, with 9 bases between the two germline ends. Germline CDR1 is SGHTA and CDR2 is FQGNSA.

This rearrangement joins TRBV5-6 to TRBJ1-6, with D perhaps TRBD1 (5 bases). The germline V gene encodes CDR1 SGHDT and CDR2 YYEEEE. V lost 2 bases and J lost 7, with 13 bases in between. The CDR3 extends over 15 amino acids. The CDR3 DNA reads TGTGCCAGCAGCTTTGGGGGGGGATGGAATTCACCCCTCCACTTT. Translation gives CASSFGGGWNSPLHF.

The chain joins TRBV7-9 to TRBJ2-5; 14 bases line up with TRBD2. The trim removed 5 bases at V and 4 bases at J, leaving 6 bases unmatched. Germline V gene lookup returns CDR1 SEHNR and CDR2 FQNEAQ (reference sequence). The CDR3 runs 16 residues. CDR3 nucleotide sequence: TGTGCCAGCAGCCGAGAGGGACTAGCGGGAGCAGAGACCCAGTACTTC. Amino acids: CASSREGLAGAETQYF.

The V gene is TRBV7-2, the J gene TRBJ1-5; D not resolved. The CDR3 contains 15 residues. Trimming took 0 bases from V and 3 from J, leaving 9 bases between them. The V gene's germline CDR1 is SGHTA and CDR2 FQGNSA. Written as DNA, the CDR3 is TGTGCCAGCAGCTTAGCTGGACTGCTCAATCAGCCCCAGCATTTT. It yields the protein CASSLAGLLNQPQHF.

The chain uses TRBV9 and TRBJ2-3; the D gene is possibly TRBD2 (5 bases). Trimming cost V 2 bases and J 2 bases, with 15 bases left between them. Germline V lookup: CDR1 SGDLS, CDR2 YYNGEE. The CDR3 consists of 16 residues. DNA for the CDR3: TGTGCCAGCAGCGTTCGGGGAGACCTATCCACAGATACGCAGTATTTT. Translation: CASSVRGDLSTDTQYF.

The chain recombines TRBV10-3 with TRBJ1-1; 7 bases line up with TRBD1. The J segment lost 4 bases and the V segment lost 6 bases, leaving 8 bases of the junction unmatched. Germline-derived CDR1 and CDR2 are ENHRY and SYGVKD. This CDR3 comprises 14 residues. This CDR3 is CAIRRTGEGTEAFF. As DNA, the CDR3 is TGTGCCATCAGGAGAACAGGGGAGGGCACTGAAGCTTTCTTT.